Listed below are T cell receptor beta chains from one sample, sequenced in a study of blood T cell repertoires in COVID-19. Assay used: immunoSEQ multiplex PCR; TCRdb lists only in-frame clones, some missing. Of around 160,000 clones listed, around 82% were seen once; the top ten hold roughly 15%. The sequenced sample consisted of peripheral blood. These receptors originate from a human donor with acute or convalescent COVID-19. The donor label of this sample is uncertain. The conserved cysteine and the conserved F or W are not part of the CDR3 here.

TRBJ1-2 16 TRBV3-1/TRBV3-2 ASSTLSSGTGGDYGYT
TRBJ1-5 15 TRBV19 ASSIGGGGYSNQPQH
TRBJ1-1 11 TRBV2 ASSGQVNTEAF
TRBJ2-1 15 TRBV14 ASSQVRSGGLGNEQF
TRBJ2-7 13 TRBV7-2 ASSLERGLAFEQY
TRBJ2-7 11 TRBV19 ASSGTGNYEQY
TRBJ1-4 12 TRBV12-5 ASGLGKTNEKLF
TRBJ1-2 11 TRBV19 ASSVDRDVGYT
TRBJ1-6 14 TRBV5-5 ASSLDWGDHNSPLH
TRBJ2-2 15 TRBV6-2/TRBV6-3 ASSGPSGGLNTGELF
TRBJ1-5 11 TRBV30 AWSVKGNQPQH
TRBJ2-5 13 TRBV29-1 SVEGTSGGGKTQY
TRBJ2-2 11 TRBV10-3 AIRGQSTGELF
TRBJ1-2 12 TRBV2 ASSEVQGAGGYT
TRBJ1-1 11 TRBV5-1 ASSPGTGPAAF
TRBJ1-2 14 TRBV7-9 ASSSTLTGASPGYT
TRBJ1-1 9 TRBV30 AWSRDREAF
TRBJ1-1 12 TRBV5-1 ASSLSGQNTEAF
TRBJ1-2 11 TRBV30 AWKRRGGYGYT
TRBJ2-1 13 TRBV7-2 ASSLMGGTYNEQF
TRBJ1-6 15 TRBV30 AWSVQGGWDINSPLH
TRBJ2-7 12 TRBV3-1/TRBV3-2 ASSPQGKGNEQY
TRBJ2-1 13 TRBV6-9 ASSYRTGERNEQF
TRBJ1-1 13 TRBV11-2 ASSLEPGVGGEAF
TRBJ2-7 12 TRBV5-1 ASSLGQGGLEQY
TRBJ1-2 13 TRBV5-1 ASSLNRGATYGYT
TRBJ1-2 12 TRBV2 ASSFRDRNYGYT
TRBJ2-7 18 TRBV6-1 ASSEALGLAGGRLSTEQY
TRBJ1-4 11 TRBV30 ACSATGVGKLF
TRBJ1-6 13 TRBV9 ASSEDRVMYSPLH
TRBJ2-3 12 TRBV19 ASSAQTSTDTQY
TRBJ1-2 12 TRBV9 ASSALTGNYGYT
TRBJ1-4 13 TRBV7-2 ASSQGTGRGEKLF
TRBJ2-2 12 TRBV7-9 ASSPPFNTGELF
TRBJ2-7 12 TRBV5-6 ASRVAGGTYEQY
TRBJ2-5 12 TRBV19 ASSINFRSETQY
TRBJ1-1 13 TRBV5-1 ASRPGGGENTEAF
TRBJ1-1 10 TRBV9 ASSVGEGEAF
TRBJ2-5 14 TRBV5-5 ASSSQRQGAAETQY
TRBJ2-7 12 TRBV5-8 ASRLAGATYEQY
TRBJ2-2 15 TRBV5-1 ATPPGQGAQWTGELF